This T cell receptor beta chain was sequenced for a study of T cells in Graves' hyperthyroidism and ophthalmopathy. Overall study results and limits: Clonotypes that were expanded in thyroid above 0.001 mostly appeared in blood too. Through a model of 13 V-J features, ophthalmopathy was separated from stable hyperthyroidism.

The CDR3 regions of TCR beta were amplified from RNA transcripts. Initially, a first-round RT-PCR of the TCR CDR3 employed the HTBI primer set. TCRdb independently ran MiXCR on the multiplex PCR reads; one entry per CDR3 protein. This sample has some 760,000 distinct CDR3 sequences, with 11% to 15% found just once. V dropped 6 bases and J dropped 2; count of bases not matched to a gene: 6. The length of the CDR3 is 15 residues. Germline V gene data show CDR1 as MNHNS and CDR2 as SASEGT. This clonotype was counted at least ten times. No antigen is known for it. The sequenced sample was blood. The gene calls are TRBV6-1 and TRBJ1-1, with TRBD1 identical over 10 bases. The TCR sequence derives from a woman under 30 with Graves' hyperthyroidism. CDR3 sequence (DNA): TGTGCCAGCAGCAGGAGACAGGGGGCAAACACTGAAGCTTTCTTT. It translates to CASSRRQGANTEAFF.